The present entry profiles one TCR beta chain with its context. Its matching antigen is unknown. V dropped 1 base and J dropped 6 bases, with 12 bases sitting between them. The CDR3 has 14 amino acids. Germline V gene lookup returns CDR1 SGHRS and CDR2 YFSETQ. The source of the sample is a study of T cell responses to AZD1222 COVID-19 vaccine. Study results and limitations: Females made up more of the donors, who were largely white British, and clonal diversity may have come out too low. At baseline, just six or seven AZD1222 recipients tested seropositive. Reports say nearly half of spike-specific TCRs go after unmutated variant regions.

Assay used: immunoSEQ multiplex PCR; TCRdb lists only in-frame clones, some missing. Among some 110,000 clones listed, around 89% were seen once. Source: peripheral blood, taken 28 days after the second AZD1222 dose. J is TRBJ2-3 and V is TRBV5-1, with a possible D match to TRBD2 (6 bases). The clonotype originates from an adult who received the AZD1222 COVID-19 vaccine. The CDR3 DNA reads as TGCGCCAGCAGCTTGACCCCTCGGGGGGATACGCAGTATTTT. This translates into CASSLTPRGDTQYF.